What follows describes a single T cell receptor beta chain. One junction end disagrees with the germline gene, perhaps due to a read error. Amplified TCR beta CDR3 regions came from RNA transcripts. HTBI primers were the set used in a first-round RT-PCR of the TCR CDR3. TCRdb called the multiplex PCR reads again in MiXCR, with one record for every CDR3 protein. The data contain over 200,000 distinct CDR3 sequences, approximately 14% of them singletons. Hyperthyroidism was newly diagnosed in patients aged 18 to 65 (duration under 2 months). The sample of blood was obtained at first hyperthyroidism diagnosis (before any ophthalmopathy symptoms). This specimen belongs to a study of T cells in Graves' hyperthyroidism and ophthalmopathy. The length of the CDR3 is 14 residues. Germline V lookup: CDR1 DFQATT, CDR2 SNEGSKA (reference sequence).

The receptor was isolated from a woman aged 35 to 49 with Graves' hyperthyroidism that later progressed to Graves' ophthalmopathy. The gene calls are TRBV20-1 and TRBJ1-1, with D unresolved. Source material: blood. The CDR3 bases are TGCAGTGCTAGAGGTTCCCGATTTAACACTGAAGCTTACTTT. Encoded protein: CSARGSRFNTEAYF.